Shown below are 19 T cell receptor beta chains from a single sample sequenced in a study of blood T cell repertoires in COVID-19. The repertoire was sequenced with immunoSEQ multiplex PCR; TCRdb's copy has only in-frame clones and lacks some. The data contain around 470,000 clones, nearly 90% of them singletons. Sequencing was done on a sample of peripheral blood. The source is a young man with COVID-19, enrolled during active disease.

The CDR3 bases are TGTGCCAGCAGCCTCCAGGGAAGTAGCAATCAGCCCCAGCATTTT. Translated: CASSLQGSSNQPQHF. This chain connects TRBV6-5 to TRBJ1-5, with TRBD1 as a possible D gene (5 bases). The CDR3 runs 15 residues. Germline CDR1 reads MNHEY; CDR2 reads SVGAGI. V was clipped by 6 bases and J by 0 bases, with 12 bases between them.

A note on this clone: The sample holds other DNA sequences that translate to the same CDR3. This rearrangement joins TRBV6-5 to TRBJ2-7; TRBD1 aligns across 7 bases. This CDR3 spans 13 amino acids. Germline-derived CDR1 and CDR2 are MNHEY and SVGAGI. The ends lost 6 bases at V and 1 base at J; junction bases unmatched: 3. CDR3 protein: CASRRQGSYEQYF. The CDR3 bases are TGTGCCAGCAGGAGACAGGGATCCTACGAGCAGTACTTC.

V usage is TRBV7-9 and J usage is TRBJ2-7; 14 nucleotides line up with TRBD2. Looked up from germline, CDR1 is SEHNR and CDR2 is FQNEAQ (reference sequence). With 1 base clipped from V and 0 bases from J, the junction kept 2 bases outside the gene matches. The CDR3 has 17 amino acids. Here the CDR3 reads CASSLGTSGGSSYEQYF. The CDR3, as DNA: TGTGCCAGCAGCTTAGGGACTAGCGGGGGGAGCTCCTACGAGCAGTACTTC.

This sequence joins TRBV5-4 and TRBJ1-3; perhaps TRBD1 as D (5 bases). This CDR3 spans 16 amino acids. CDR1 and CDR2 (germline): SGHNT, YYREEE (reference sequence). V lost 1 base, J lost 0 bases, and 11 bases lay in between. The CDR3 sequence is CASSLQGTNSGNTIYF. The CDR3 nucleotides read TGTGCCAGCAGCTTGCAGGGAACCAACTCTGGAAACACCATATATTTT.

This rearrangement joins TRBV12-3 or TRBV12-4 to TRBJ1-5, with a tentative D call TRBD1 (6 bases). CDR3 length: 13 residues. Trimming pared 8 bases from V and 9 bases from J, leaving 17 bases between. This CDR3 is CASEKSGGGPQHF. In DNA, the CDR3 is TGTGCCAGCGAAAAAAGTGGGGGCGGGCCCCAGCATTTT.

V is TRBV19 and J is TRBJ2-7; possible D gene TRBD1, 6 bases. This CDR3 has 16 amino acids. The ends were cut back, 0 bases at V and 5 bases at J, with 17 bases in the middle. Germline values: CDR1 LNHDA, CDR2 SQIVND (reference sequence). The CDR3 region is CASSIDYWGRGDEQYF. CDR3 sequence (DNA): TGTGCCAGTAGTATAGATTATTGGGGCAGGGGCGACGAGCAGTACTTC.

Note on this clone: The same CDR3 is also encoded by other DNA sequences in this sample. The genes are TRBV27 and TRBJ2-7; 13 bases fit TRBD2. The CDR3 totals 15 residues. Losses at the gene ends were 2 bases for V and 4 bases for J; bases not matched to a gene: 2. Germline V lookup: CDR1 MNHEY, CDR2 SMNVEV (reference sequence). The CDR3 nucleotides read TGTGCCAGCAGTTTAGGACTAGCGGGAGTTTACGAGCAGTACTTC. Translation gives CASSLGLAGVYEQYF.

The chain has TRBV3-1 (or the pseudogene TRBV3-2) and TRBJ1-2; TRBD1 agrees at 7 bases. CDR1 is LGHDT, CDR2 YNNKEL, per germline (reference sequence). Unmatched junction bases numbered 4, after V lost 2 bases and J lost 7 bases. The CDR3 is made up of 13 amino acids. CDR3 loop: CASSQKNRGGYTF. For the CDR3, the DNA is TGTGCCAGCAGCCAAAAAAACAGGGGTGGCTACACCTTC.

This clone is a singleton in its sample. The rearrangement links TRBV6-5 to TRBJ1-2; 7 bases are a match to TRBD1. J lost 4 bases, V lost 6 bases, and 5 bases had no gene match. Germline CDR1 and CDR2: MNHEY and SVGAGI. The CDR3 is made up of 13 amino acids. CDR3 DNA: TGTGCCAGCAGCCCGACAGGGACCTATGGCTACACCTTC. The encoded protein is CASSPTGTYGYTF.

The CDR3 nucleotides read TGTGCCAGTAGTATGAGGGCGGGGGGACGTAGAGATACGCAGTATTTT. It yields the protein CASSMRAGGRRDTQYF. The chain has TRBV19 and TRBJ2-3, with 8 bases matching TRBD2. The CDR3 sequence is 16 residues long. Unmatched junction bases numbered 10, after V lost 3 bases and J lost 5 bases. CDR1 and CDR2 from the germline V gene are LNHDA and SQIVND (reference sequence).

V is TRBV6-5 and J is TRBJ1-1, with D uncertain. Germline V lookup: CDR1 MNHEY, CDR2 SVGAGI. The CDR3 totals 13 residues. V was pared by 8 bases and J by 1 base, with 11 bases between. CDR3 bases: TGTGCCAGCGGCCGAACCGCGAACACTGAAGCTTTCTTT. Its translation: CASGRTANTEAFF.

The CDR3 bases are TGTGCCAGCAGTACCCGGGACAGGGGGCATTGGGAGCAGTACTTC. Amino acids: CASSTRDRGHWEQYF. The chain uses TRBV6-5 and TRBJ2-7; TRBD1 agrees at 12 bases. The length of the CDR3 is 15 residues. V lost 5 bases and J lost 7; bases outside the gene matches: 9. Looked up from germline, CDR1 is MNHEY and CDR2 is SVGAGI.

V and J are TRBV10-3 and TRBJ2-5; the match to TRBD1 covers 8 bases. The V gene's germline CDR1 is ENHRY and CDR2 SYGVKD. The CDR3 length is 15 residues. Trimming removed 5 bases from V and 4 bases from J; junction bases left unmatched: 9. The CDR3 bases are TGTGCCATCAGTACGACAGGGGCGCAGGGAGAGACCCAGTACTTC. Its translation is CAISTTGAQGETQYF.

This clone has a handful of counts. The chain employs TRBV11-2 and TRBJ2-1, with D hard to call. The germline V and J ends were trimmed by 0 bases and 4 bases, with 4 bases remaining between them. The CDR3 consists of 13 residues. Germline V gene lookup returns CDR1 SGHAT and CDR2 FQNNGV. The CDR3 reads CASSLDRYNEQFF. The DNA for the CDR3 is TGTGCCAGCAGCTTAGACAGATACAATGAGCAGTTCTTC.

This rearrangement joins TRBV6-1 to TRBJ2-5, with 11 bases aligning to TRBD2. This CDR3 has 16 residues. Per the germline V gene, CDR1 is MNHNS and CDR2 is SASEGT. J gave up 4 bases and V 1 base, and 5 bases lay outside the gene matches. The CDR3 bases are TGTGCCAGCAGTGAAGAGGTAGCGGGGGGGCGAGAGACCCAGTACTTC. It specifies CASSEEVAGGRETQYF.

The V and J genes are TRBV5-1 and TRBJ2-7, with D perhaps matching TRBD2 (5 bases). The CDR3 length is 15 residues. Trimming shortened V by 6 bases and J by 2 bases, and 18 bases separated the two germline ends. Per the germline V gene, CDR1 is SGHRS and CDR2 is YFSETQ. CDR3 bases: TGCGCCAGCACCTCTGGGCATGGGAGAACCTACGAGCAGTACTTC. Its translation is CASTSGHGRTYEQYF.

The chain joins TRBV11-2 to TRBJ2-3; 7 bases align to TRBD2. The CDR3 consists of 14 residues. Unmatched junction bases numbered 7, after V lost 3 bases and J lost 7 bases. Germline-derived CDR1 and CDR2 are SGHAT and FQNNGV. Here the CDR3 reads CASSLEAGMYTQYF. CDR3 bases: TGTGCCAGCAGCTTGGAAGCGGGGATGTATACGCAGTATTTT.

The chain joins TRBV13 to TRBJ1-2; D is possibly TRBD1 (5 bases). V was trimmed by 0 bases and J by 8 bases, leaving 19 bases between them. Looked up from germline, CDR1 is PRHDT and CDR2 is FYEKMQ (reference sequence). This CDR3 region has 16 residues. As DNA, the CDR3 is TGTGCCAGCAGCTTAGGCCCGCCCGGCGGGGGACGCGGCTACACCTTC. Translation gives CASSLGPPGGGRGYTF.

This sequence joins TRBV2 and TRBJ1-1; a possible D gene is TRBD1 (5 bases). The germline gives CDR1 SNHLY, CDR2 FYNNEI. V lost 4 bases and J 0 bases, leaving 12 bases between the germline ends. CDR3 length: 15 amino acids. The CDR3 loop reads CASSAPWGLNTEAFF. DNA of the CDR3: TGTGCCAGCAGTGCCCCATGGGGCTTGAACACTGAAGCTTTCTTT.